The 19 T cell receptor beta chains listed next were all sequenced from one sample in a study of CD8+CD57+ T cells in acquired aplastic anemia. The study profiled TCR beta VDJ and CDR3 using genomic DNA as template. TCRdb used MiXCR to reprocess the reads, holding one entry per CDR3 protein. The table has 200,000 or so distinct CDR3 sequences, approximately 60% seen once. Individuals selected for sequencing had exhibited CD8+CD57+ cell expansion on flow cytometry. Sequenced: sorted CD4+, CD8+, or CD8+CD57+ T cells (not recorded which) from PBMCs. All receptors come from a human donor with aplastic anemia.

J is TRBJ2-5 and V is TRBV24-1; 12 bases match TRBD2. Germline lookup yields CDR1 KGHDR and CDR2 SFDVKD. The CDR3 is 18 residues long. Losses at the gene ends were 3 bases for V and 4 bases for J; bases not matched to a gene: 11. The CDR3 loop reads CATSDPGRTSGIPETQYF. CDR3 nucleotide sequence: TGTGCCACCAGTGATCCAGGGAGGACTAGCGGGATCCCAGAGACCCAGTACTTC.

In this sample, this clonotype turned up many times. This chain links TRBV6-4 with TRBJ2-2; 7 positions agree with TRBD2. From germline, CDR1 is MRHNA and CDR2 SNTAGT. V lost 2 bases and J lost 3; bases outside the gene matches: 0. This CDR3 contains 14 residues. In DNA, the CDR3 is TGTGCCAGCAGTGACGGGGGGGACACCGGGGAGCTGTTTTTT. It encodes CASSDGGDTGELFF.

This rearrangement joins TRBV2 to TRBJ2-7, with D uncertain. CDR3 length: 14 amino acids. Trimming shortened V by 3 bases and J by 3 bases, and 12 bases separated the two germline ends. Germline V gene sequence: CDR1 SNHLY, CDR2 FYNNEI. CDR3 DNA: TGTGCCAGCAGTGAGGTAGGCCGGAGCTACGAGCAGTACTTC. Translation gives CASSEVGRSYEQYF.

The V gene is TRBV7-2, the J gene TRBJ1-6; the D gene is possibly TRBD1 (6 bases). The V gene's germline CDR1 is SGHTA and CDR2 FQGNSA. There are 14 residues in the CDR3. The V end was cut by 5 bases, the J end by 9 bases, with 14 bases between. The CDR3 protein is CASSIRQETSPLHF. CDR3 DNA sequence: TGTGCCAGCAGCATAAGACAGGAAACTTCACCCCTCCACTTT.

Ten or more counts support this clonotype. This chain uses TRBV19 with TRBJ1-1; D is ambiguous. Trimming took off 1 base at V and 1 base at J, with 19 bases between the two ends. Germline CDR1 is LNHDA and CDR2 is SQIVND (reference sequence). The CDR3 sequence is 18 residues long. The CDR3 bases are TGTGCCAGTAGTATAGTCCCGCCCCATCCAAGAGGGAACACTGAAGCTTTCTTT. It yields the protein CASSIVPPHPRGNTEAFF.

The chain employs TRBV5-1 and TRBJ1-4; D might be TRBD1 (5 bases). Trimming stripped 4 bases from V and 7 bases from J, with 11 bases between. The CDR3 consists of 13 residues. CDR1 and CDR2 (germline): SGHRS, YFSETQ. For the CDR3, the DNA is TGCGCCAGCAGCGCCGGGACGGTTGAAAAACTGTTTTTT. Translation gives CASSAGTVEKLFF.

The chain uses TRBV24-1 and TRBJ1-1; 10 nucleotides line up with TRBD1. Germline loops: CDR1 KGHDR, CDR2 SFDVKD. This CDR3 region has 15 residues. The trim removed 3 bases at V and 7 bases at J, leaving 7 bases unmatched. The chain's CDR3 is CATSDPGTGVNEAFF. CDR3 DNA sequence: TGTGCCACCAGTGATCCCGGGACAGGGGTAAATGAAGCTTTCTTT.

This chain joins TRBV27 and TRBJ2-7; D unclear. Trimming stripped 5 bases from V and 3 bases from J, with 14 bases between. This CDR3 has 14 amino acids. Germline V lookup: CDR1 MNHEY, CDR2 SMNVEV (reference sequence). The CDR3 nucleotides read TGTGCCAGCAGTGCGGAGAGCTGGGGCTACGAGCAGTACTTC. This sequence encodes CASSAESWGYEQYF.

The chain recombines TRBV19 with TRBJ2-7; 8 bases line up with TRBD2. With 7 bases clipped from V and 5 bases from J, the junction kept 10 bases outside the gene matches. CDR3 size: 14 residues. CDR1 is LNHDA and CDR2 is SQIVND in the germline V gene (reference sequence). The CDR3 region has the DNA TGTGCCAGTAAACCCGGGACTAGTAGCGACGAGCAGTACTTC. Residues: CASKPGTSSDEQYF.

The chain uses TRBV6-4 and TRBJ1-4; no clear D. Trimming took 2 bases from V and 11 from J, leaving 12 bases between them. Looked up from germline, CDR1 is MRHNA and CDR2 is SNTAGT. This CDR3 comprises 13 residues. The CDR3 region is CASSDKSSGKLFF. The CDR3 nucleotides are TGTGCCAGCAGTGACAAATCCTCTGGGAAACTGTTTTTT.

V and J are TRBV20-1 and TRBJ2-7; D is tentatively TRBD1 or TRBD2 (5 bases each). This CDR3 has 16 residues. V shed 6 bases and J shed 3 bases, with 24 bases lying between them. CDR1 is DFQATT, CDR2 SNEGSKA, per germline (reference sequence). CDR3 sequence: CSAPSSSPGRVYEQYF. CDR3 nucleotides: TGCAGTGCCCCCTCCTCAAGCCCGGGACGCGTCTACGAGCAGTACTTC.

Comment on this clonotype: One end of the junction does not line up with germline, which may come from a read error. The chain uses TRBV5-1 and TRBJ2-3, with D uncertain. Looked up from germline, CDR1 is SGHRS and CDR2 is YFSETQ. This CDR3 contains 12 residues. CDR3 loop: CASSPYADTQYF. CDR3 DNA sequence: TGTGCCAGCAGCCCTTATGCAGATACGCAGTATTTT.

The rearrangement links TRBV11-2 to TRBJ2-1, with D perhaps assigned TRBD1 or TRBD2 (5 bases each). V lost 5 bases, J lost 0 bases, and 17 bases lay in between. Looked up from germline, CDR1 is SGHAT and CDR2 is FQNNGV. The CDR3 loop spans 17 amino acids. The CDR3 is CASSKYRDGLSYNEQFF. DNA of the CDR3: TGTGCCAGCAGCAAATACCGGGACGGTCTCTCCTACAATGAGCAGTTCTTC.

This clonotype was counted once. J is TRBJ2-3 and V is TRBV24-1; no firm D call. There are 14 residues in the CDR3. Trimming removed 4 bases from V and 6 bases from J, with 13 bases in between. Germline CDR1 and CDR2: KGHDR and SFDVKD. CDR3 DNA: TGTGCCACCAGTGAGGTCGGTGTTACCGATACGCAGTATTTT. This encodes CATSEVGVTDTQYF.

The V call is TRBV2, the J call TRBJ2-3; D might be TRBD2 (5 bases). Trimming removed 1 base from V and 8 bases from J, with 10 bases in between. The CDR3 consists of 13 residues. Germline V gene data show CDR1 as SNHLY and CDR2 as FYNNEI. CDR3 protein: CASSEGALGTQYF. DNA of the CDR3: TGTGCCAGCAGTGAAGGGGCACTAGGTACGCAGTATTTT.

The V call is TRBV24-1, the J call TRBJ2-5; TRBD2 matches 14 bases. Germline V gene lookup returns CDR1 KGHDR and CDR2 SFDVKD. CDR3 length equals 15 residues. Trimming took 9 bases from V and 4 from J; bases not matched to a gene: 6. The CDR3 nucleotides read TGTGCCACCGGGGGGACTAGCGGGGGCCTAGAGACCCAGTACTTC. The encoded protein is CATGGTSGGLETQYF.

The V call is TRBV4-1, the J call TRBJ2-3, with 7 bases aligning to TRBD1. Germline V gene lookup returns CDR1 MGHRA and CDR2 YSYEKL. The CDR3 sequence is 16 residues long. With 6 bases clipped from V and 0 bases from J, the junction kept 9 bases outside the gene matches. The DNA for the CDR3 is TGCGCCAGCAGGTCGGGGACAGTAACTAGCACAGATACGCAGTATTTT. Its protein product is CASRSGTVTSTDTQYF.

This clonotype appeared once. This chain joins TRBV2 and TRBJ1-4; 8 nucleotides align to TRBD1. The germline V gene encodes CDR1 SNHLY and CDR2 FYNNEI. V shed 3 bases and J 7 bases; nucleotides not matched to a gene: 4. This CDR3 has 14 amino acids. The CDR3 loop reads CASSEGRGLEKLFF. CDR3 bases: TGTGCCAGCAGTGAGGGCAGGGGGCTTGAAAAACTGTTTTTT.

This clonotype turned up a few times. The chain combines TRBV6-2 or TRBV6-3 with TRBJ1-6, with 8 bases fitting TRBD1. V lost 2 bases and J lost 7; bases outside the gene matches: 4. This CDR3 has 15 residues. Germline V gene data show CDR1 as MNHEY and CDR2 as SVGEGT. CDR3 sequence: CASSYDRGGNSPLHF. The CDR3 coding sequence is TGTGCCAGCAGTTACGACAGGGGCGGAAATTCACCCCTCCACTTT.